The following is a T cell receptor (beta chain) sequence with its context. Its target is unknown. The V segment lost 3 bases and the J segment 4 bases; nucleotides outside the gene matches: 10. This CDR3 comprises 17 residues. CDR1 is SGHRS and CDR2 is YFSETQ in the germline V gene. This record comes from a study of post-analysis software for immune sequencing data. General study results and limits: Normalized Chao1 diversity was significantly reduced in patients versus controls. Roughly 5 TRBV segments, including TRBV5-6, TRBV5-1 and TRBV20-1, were more frequent in patients than controls.

TCR beta libraries were prepared from cDNA with unique molecular identifiers. Via MiXCR, TCRdb re-called the PCR reads, giving one row per CDR3 protein. Of hundreds of thousands of distinct CDR3 sequences detected, over 45% appear once; the ten largest clones hold approximately 11%. Material for sequencing was blood. The chain carries TRBV5-1 and TRBJ2-1; the match to TRBD2 covers 10 bases. This clonotype originated in a girl aged 2-10 years with multiple sclerosis. This CDR3 is CASSWGLATLTYNEQFF. Written as DNA, the CDR3 is TGCGCCAGCAGCTGGGGACTAGCGACCCTGACGTACAATGAGCAGTTCTTC.